The 26 T cell receptor beta chains presented below share a single source sample, sequenced in a study of shared clonotypes between healthy human individuals. Clones were read by immunoSEQ multiplex PCR, and TCRdb kept only the in-frame ones, dropping some. The sample comprises about 1.1 million clones, around 78% of which are singletons, and 0.5% to 0.65% rests with the top ten. Sequencing was done on a sample of memory CD4+ T cells from PBMCs. Specified subset: CD45RA-negative fraction. Every receptor here comes from a man aged 18 to 29 in good health. Some clones in this sample may be carry-over from other donors' samples.

This rearrangement joins TRBV28 to TRBJ1-5, with 8 bases matching TRBD1. The junction had 6 bases not matched to a gene; V was cut back by 4 bases and J by 7 bases. Per the germline V gene, CDR1 is MDHEN and CDR2 is SYDVKM. This CDR3 has 14 residues. DNA for the CDR3: TGTGCCAGCAGTTCGGGACAGGCGTGGCAGCCCCAGCATTTT. Amino acids: CASSSGQAWQPQHF.

A single count supports this clone. This chain's CDR3 is CASSLDSTGELFF. In DNA, the CDR3 is TGTGCCAGCAGCTTGGACAGCACCGGGGAGCTGTTTTTT. This chain joins TRBV7-9 and TRBJ2-2, with D possibly being TRBD1 (6 bases). Germline V gives CDR1 SEHNR, CDR2 FQNEAQ (reference sequence). V was pared by 3 bases and J by 4 bases, with 6 bases between. The CDR3 is 13 residues long.

This chain links TRBV28 with TRBJ1-2; D not certain. CDR1 and CDR2 from the germline V gene are MDHEN and SYDVKM. Between the trimmed V and J ends, which lost 5 bases and 4 bases, there was a span of 17 bases. The CDR3 runs to 15 residues. CDR3 amino acids: CASSPYLEGGYGYTF. The CDR3 coding sequence is TGTGCCAGCAGTCCCTACCTGGAGGGTGGCTATGGCTACACCTTC.

For this clone: This CDR3 is also generated by other DNA sequences in the sample. The rearrangement uses TRBV6-1 and TRBJ2-7; D tentatively reads TRBD1 or TRBD2 (5 bases each). Germline lookup yields CDR1 MNHNS and CDR2 SASEGT. This CDR3 has 15 residues. V was clipped by 1 base and J by 0 bases, with 10 bases between them. The CDR3 reads CASSEGPGSSYEQYF. The CDR3 DNA is TGTGCCAGCAGTGAAGGCCCAGGGAGCTCCTACGAGCAGTACTTC.

This rearrangement joins TRBV6-1 to TRBJ1-2; D unresolved. The germline V gene has CDR1 MNHNS and CDR2 SASEGT. CDR3 length: 14 residues. Trimming took off 7 bases at V and 8 bases at J, with 20 bases between the two ends. CDR3 nucleotide sequence: TGTGCCAGCATGAATAGACCGGGCTGGCGCGGCTACACCTTC. Translating it yields CASMNRPGWRGYTF.

This clone was observed a single time. This rearrangement joins TRBV28 to TRBJ2-7; unclear D gene. V lost 3 bases and J 5 bases, leaving 17 bases between the germline ends. Germline CDR1 MDHEN, CDR2 SYDVKM. This CDR3 comprises 15 residues. The CDR3 nucleotides are TGTGCCAGCAGTTTCCCCACTACTCGCGGCCACGAGCAGTACTTC. As protein: CASSFPTTRGHEQYF.

The chain couples TRBV5-4 to TRBJ2-5; 8 positions agree with TRBD2. CDR3 length: 14 residues. Unmatched junction bases numbered 6, after V lost 5 bases and J lost 3 bases. Germline-derived CDR1 and CDR2 are SGHNT and YYREEE (reference sequence). As DNA, the CDR3 is TGTGCCAGCAGTCGTAAACTAGCGGAAGAGACCCAGTACTTC. Amino acids: CASSRKLAEETQYF.

The chain couples TRBV5-1 to TRBJ2-5; TRBD2 might be the D (5 bases). The CDR3 sequence is 14 residues long. V gave up 2 bases and J gave up 4 bases, with 12 bases separating them. CDR1 is SGHRS and CDR2 is YFSETQ in the germline V gene. The CDR3 loop is CASSFGLGIETQYF. CDR3 coding DNA: TGCGCCAGCAGCTTTGGACTGGGAATAGAGACCCAGTACTTC.

The V call is TRBV7-9, the J call TRBJ2-3, with D perhaps TRBD1 or TRBD2 (5 bases each). The CDR3 sequence is 15 residues long. CDR1 is SEHNR, CDR2 FQNEAQ, per germline (reference sequence). The ends were cut back, 6 bases at V and 8 bases at J, with 21 bases in the middle. CDR3 region: CASSPPSQGESTQYF. The CDR3, as DNA: TGTGCCAGCAGTCCCCCTTCCCAGGGAGAGAGTACGCAGTATTTT.

The chain uses TRBV19 and TRBJ2-7; perhaps TRBD2 as D (6 bases). Germline CDR1 is LNHDA and CDR2 is SQIVND (reference sequence). V dropped 1 base and J dropped 0 bases, with 10 bases sitting between them. The CDR3 sequence is 15 residues long. DNA of the CDR3: TGTGCCAGTAGTATAGTGGCGGGATACTCCTACGAGCAGTACTTC. Protein sequence: CASSIVAGYSYEQYF.

The V and J genes are TRBV27 and TRBJ2-7; D is perhaps TRBD2 (5 bases). CDR1 and CDR2 (germline): MNHEY, SMNVEV (reference sequence). The CDR3 runs to 13 residues. Trimming shortened V by 6 bases and J by 2 bases, and 11 bases separated the two germline ends. The CDR3 is CASSPGKTYEQYF. The CDR3 DNA reads as TGTGCCAGCAGCCCCGGGAAGACCTACGAGCAGTACTTC.

This sequence joins TRBV2 and TRBJ1-4; D is unclear. The germline V gene has CDR1 SNHLY and CDR2 FYNNEI. The V end lost 5 bases, the J end lost 2 bases, and 15 bases lay between the germline ends. The CDR3 sequence is 16 residues long. The CDR3 loop reads CASSLLPLGTNEKLFF. The DNA of the CDR3 is TGTGCCAGCAGTCTCCTACCCTTGGGGACTAATGAAAAACTGTTTTTT.

This chain links TRBV21-1 with TRBJ1-5. TRBV21-1 represents a pseudogene. This CDR3 spans 17 amino acids. The CDR3 region has the DNA TGTGCCAGCAGCCCTAAGCCCAGGGGAGGCAGCAATCAGCCCCAGCATTTT. Protein: CASSPKPRGGSNQPQHF.

The CDR3 DNA reads as TGTGCCAGTGACAGGGGGTCCGCGGAGACCCAGTACTTC. This gives the protein CASDRGSAETQYF. This chain connects TRBV6-1 to TRBJ2-5; 9 positions agree with TRBD1. Trimming took 9 bases from V and 5 from J; bases not matched to a gene: 7. CDR1 and CDR2 from the germline V gene are MNHNS and SASEGT. CDR3 length: 13 amino acids.

This chain links TRBV7-3 with TRBJ2-3; tentative D call: TRBD2 (7 bases). With 5 bases removed from V and 4 bases from J, the gap between germline ends came to 19 bases. CDR1 and CDR2 from the germline V gene are SGHTA and FQGTGA. CDR3 length equals 16 residues. The DNA for the CDR3 is TGTGCCAGCAGCCACCTAGGGGGGAGGGCCCCAGATACGCAGTATTTT. This codes for CASSHLGGRAPDTQYF.

The genes are TRBV6-5 and TRBJ2-5; D remains unclear. Germline V lookup: CDR1 MNHEY, CDR2 SVGAGI. Trimming removed 6 bases from V and 2 bases from J, with 10 bases in between. The CDR3 totals 13 residues. Written as DNA, the CDR3 is TGTGCCAGCAGCCAATCTAGGCAAGAGACCCAGTACTTC. It encodes CASSQSRQETQYF.

Turning to this clone: Other DNA sequences from this sample encode an identical CDR3 as well. The chain combines TRBV5-1 with TRBJ1-1, with D unclear. There are 13 residues in the CDR3. Germline CDR1 SGHRS, CDR2 YFSETQ. V was pared by 3 bases and J by 0 bases, with 6 bases between. The DNA for the CDR3 is TGCGCCAGCAGCTCCGGGTTGAACACTGAAGCTTTCTTT. This encodes CASSSGLNTEAFF.

This clone was found a few times. The V call is TRBV5-5, the J call TRBJ2-3, with D unclear. CDR3 size: 14 residues. The V end lost 2 bases, the J end lost 5 bases, and 12 bases lay between the germline ends. Germline V CDR1 and CDR2: SGHKS, YYEKEE (reference sequence). CDR3 region: CASSFQSIGDTQYF. The DNA of the CDR3 is TGTGCCAGCAGCTTTCAATCCATAGGAGATACGCAGTATTTT.

The chain recombines TRBV6-1 with TRBJ2-3, with D possibly being TRBD2 (6 bases). Germline loops: CDR1 MNHNS, CDR2 SASEGT. This CDR3 comprises 17 residues. V was shortened by 1 base and J by 1 base, with 15 bases between the two germline ends. The CDR3 DNA is TGTGCCAGCAGTGAAGGGGCTAGCGCGGGTCGCACAGATACGCAGTATTTT. Translating it yields CASSEGASAGRTDTQYF.

The V gene is TRBV9, the J gene TRBJ2-6; 10 nucleotides align to TRBD1. Trimming took 0 bases from V and 2 from J; bases not matched to a gene: 8. This CDR3 contains 19 residues. Germline V lookup: CDR1 SGDLS, CDR2 YYNGEE. CDR3: CASSVGQGALMPGANVLTF. In DNA form, the CDR3 reads TGTGCCAGCAGCGTAGGACAGGGGGCTTTGATGCCTGGGGCCAACGTCCTGACTTTC.

The genes are TRBV4-2 and TRBJ2-1; D is undetermined. CDR3 size: 12 residues. Per germline, CDR1 LGHNA and CDR2 YNFKEQ. V shed 0 bases and J shed 12 bases, with 9 bases lying between them. This chain's CDR3 is CASSQDWRWQFF. The CDR3 DNA is TGTGCCAGCAGCCAAGATTGGCGGTGGCAGTTCTTC.

The chain links TRBV7-2 to TRBJ2-7, with D unclear. Trimming pared 0 bases from V and 3 bases from J, leaving 12 bases between. The CDR3 is made up of 15 amino acids. CDR1 SGHTA and CDR2 FQGNSA come from the germline V gene. CDR3 region: CASSLAGLTNYEQYF. CDR3 DNA sequence: TGTGCCAGCAGCTTAGCTGGCCTAACTAACTACGAGCAGTACTTC.

This clone was picked up a small number of times. This rearrangement joins TRBV7-9 to TRBJ1-4; D is ambiguous. V lost 1 base, J lost 7 bases, and 1 base lay in between. The CDR3 is 11 amino acids. Germline V gene lookup returns CDR1 SEHNR and CDR2 FQNEAQ (reference sequence). CDR3 nucleotide sequence: TGTGCCAGCAGCTTAGTTGAAAAACTGTTTTTT. Protein product: CASSLVEKLFF.

This sequence joins TRBV6-6 and TRBJ2-1; D gene uncertain. The V gene lost 2 bases and the J gene lost 5 bases, with 10 bases spanning the gap. The germline V gene has CDR1 MNHNY and CDR2 SVGAGI (reference sequence). The CDR3 consists of 14 residues. This CDR3 reads CASSYVYTDNEQFF. In DNA form, the CDR3 reads TGTGCCAGCAGTTACGTCTACACCGACAATGAGCAGTTCTTC.

V and J are TRBV6-5 and TRBJ2-1, with no clear D. The CDR3 length is 16 residues. With 2 bases removed from V and 2 bases from J, the gap between germline ends came to 13 bases. In germline, CDR1 is MNHEY, CDR2 SVGAGI. The CDR3: CASSYRVKATYNEQFF. The DNA of the CDR3 is TGTGCCAGCAGTTACAGAGTCAAAGCCACCTACAATGAGCAGTTCTTC.

The V gene is TRBV7-3, the J gene TRBJ1-4; 7 bases match TRBD1. This CDR3 comprises 14 residues. V shed 10 bases and J 0 bases; nucleotides not matched to a gene: 5. CDR1 is SGHTA, CDR2 FQGTGA, per germline. CDR3 DNA sequence: TGTGCCAACCCGGACAGGCCAACTAATGAAAAACTGTTTTTT. Protein product: CANPDRPTNEKLFF.